The 23 T cell receptor beta chains in this list originate from one sample, sequenced in a study of siplizumab effects on memory and regulatory T cells. Sequencing used immunoSEQ multiplex PCR; TCRdb keeps in-frame clones, though not all of them. This sample has about 120,000 clones, with roughly 93% found just once. Sequenced: non-Treg CD4+ T cells sorted from blood. The origin of the receptors is a human donor in good health.

This clone was observed a single time. The chain uses TRBV5-1 and TRBJ2-7; a weak D match, TRBD1 (6 bases). The germline V gene encodes CDR1 SGHRS and CDR2 YFSETQ. Trimming took 3 bases from V and 2 from J, leaving 9 bases between them. CDR3 length: 13 amino acids. This CDR3 is CASSSQGPYEQYF. DNA of the CDR3: TGCGCCAGCAGCTCGCAGGGGCCCTACGAGCAGTACTTC.

V and J are TRBV10-3 and TRBJ2-7; TRBD1 might be the D (5 bases). The CDR3 runs to 16 residues. Looked up from germline, CDR1 is ENHRY and CDR2 is SYGVKD. V gave up 1 base and J gave up 0 bases, with 13 bases separating them. CDR3 amino acids: CAISELGIDSSYEQYF. DNA of the CDR3: TGTGCCATCAGTGAGTTGGGTATAGACAGCTCCTACGAGCAGTACTTC.

The rearrangement joins TRBV15 to TRBJ2-7; D gene ambiguous. This CDR3 is built from 11 residues. Germline lookup yields CDR1 LNHNV and CDR2 YYDKDF (reference sequence). Trimming left V 9 bases short and J 2 bases short, with 8 bases between. Here the CDR3 reads CATAGPYEQYF. The CDR3 region has the DNA TGTGCCACGGCAGGTCCCTACGAGCAGTACTTC.

The gene calls are TRBV5-4 and TRBJ2-2, with a tentative D call TRBD1 (6 bases). V lost 0 bases and J 6 bases, leaving 9 bases between the germline ends. The germline V gene has CDR1 SGHNT and CDR2 YYREEE (reference sequence). The CDR3 runs 14 residues. The CDR3 DNA sequence: TGTGCCAGCAGCTTGGGGGCAGGGGCCGGGGAGCTGTTTTTT. It is translated as CASSLGAGAGELFF.

The rearrangement uses TRBV5-1 and TRBJ1-2; 7 nucleotides agree with TRBD1. V trimming: 4 bases; J trimming: 0 bases; junction bases outside the gene matches: 9. Germline CDR1 is SGHRS and CDR2 is YFSETQ. This CDR3 is 16 amino acids long. The CDR3 loop reads CASSAQTGVANYGYTF. The CDR3 coding sequence is TGCGCCAGCAGCGCGCAAACAGGGGTAGCTAACTATGGCTACACCTTC.

The chain links TRBV19 to TRBJ1-1; TRBD1 matches at 7 bases. The CDR3 covers 14 residues. The ends lost 7 bases at V and 3 bases at J; junction bases unmatched: 8. CDR1 is LNHDA and CDR2 is SQIVND in the germline V gene (reference sequence). The CDR3 bases are TGTGCCAGTAACCTCAGGGGGGCGGACACTGAAGCTTTCTTT. Translation gives CASNLRGADTEAFF.

The genes are TRBV11-3 and TRBJ1-3, with a tentative D call TRBD1 (5 bases). Trimming cost V 1 base and J 6 bases, with 10 bases left between them. Germline CDR1 and CDR2: SGHNT and YENEEA. This CDR3 is 14 amino acids long. The CDR3 is CASSLAGSLNTIYF. For the CDR3, the DNA is TGTGCCAGCAGCTTAGCAGGGTCCCTAAACACCATATATTTT.

The table lists this clone with a count of one. The J gene is TRBJ2-1, the V gene TRBV4-1; D could derive from TRBD1 or TRBD2 (5 bases each). CDR3 length equals 15 residues. V lost 2 bases, J lost 5 bases, and 13 bases lay in between. The germline V gene encodes CDR1 MGHRA and CDR2 YSYEKL. DNA of the CDR3: TGCGCCAGCAGCCAAAACCCCGGGACGGACAATGAGCAGTTCTTC. Its protein product is CASSQNPGTDNEQFF.

This rearrangement joins TRBV19 to TRBJ1-2, with TRBD1 as a possible D gene (5 bases). This CDR3 region has 12 residues. V lost 7 bases and J lost 3, with 9 bases in between. Per germline, CDR1 LNHDA and CDR2 SQIVND (reference sequence). The CDR3: CASTQAYYGYTF. DNA for the CDR3: TGTGCCAGTACACAGGCGTACTATGGCTACACCTTC. Looking up the rest from reference TRBV19 and TRBJ1-2 gives the full variable domain: DGGITQSPKYLFRKEGQNVTLSCEQNLNHDAMYWYRQDPGQGLRLIYYSQIVNDFQKGDIAEGYSVSREKKESFPLTVTSAQKNPTAFYLCASTQAYYGYTFGSGTRLTVV.

The CDR3 sequence: CASSIDRGPPIQPQHF. CDR3 nucleotides: TGTGCCAGTAGTATAGATAGGGGCCCTCCGATTCAGCCCCAGCATTTT. The chain joins TRBV19 to TRBJ1-5; D is possibly TRBD1 (5 bases). The germline V gene has CDR1 LNHDA and CDR2 SQIVND (reference sequence). The CDR3 loop spans 16 amino acids. V lost 0 bases to trimming and J lost 6 bases, with 15 bases between them.

This clone was seen once. Other DNA sequences in the same sample also yield this CDR3. V gene TRBV5-1 combines with J gene TRBJ2-5; TRBD2 matches 12 bases. The CDR3 loop spans 16 amino acids. Germline V CDR1 and CDR2: SGHRS, YFSETQ. With 0 bases clipped from V and 2 bases from J, the junction kept 2 bases outside the gene matches. The DNA of the CDR3 is TGCGCCAGCAGCTTGGCTCTAGCGGGGGGGCAAGAGACCCAGTACTTC. Amino acids: CASSLALAGGQETQYF.

The gene calls are TRBV7-6 and TRBJ2-7, with D unresolved. The CDR3 sequence is 13 residues long. Trimming cost V 2 bases and J 6 bases, with 11 bases left between them. Looked up from germline, CDR1 is SGHVS and CDR2 is FNYEAQ. CDR3 amino acids: CASSLHGVAEQYF. The CDR3 DNA follows: TGTGCCAGCAGCTTACATGGGGTCGCCGAGCAGTACTTC.

The rearrangement joins TRBV5-6 to TRBJ1-2; D possibly corresponds to TRBD1 (6 bases). This CDR3 region has 13 residues. The germline CDR1 and CDR2 sequences are SGHDT and YYEEEE. Trimming stripped 0 bases from V and 6 bases from J, with 9 bases between. The CDR3: CASSLVRGDGYTF. CDR3 nucleotides: TGTGCCAGCAGCTTGGTTAGGGGGGATGGCTACACCTTC.

The DNA for the CDR3 is TGTGCCAGCAGCTTAGGTAGCGTTTCGATCTACGAGCAGTACTTC. Its protein product is CASSLGSVSIYEQYF. The chain combines TRBV7-2 with TRBJ2-7, with a tentative D call TRBD2 (5 bases). Trimming pared 1 base from V and 3 bases from J, leaving 13 bases between. The CDR3 runs to 15 residues. Germline V gene data show CDR1 as SGHTA and CDR2 as FQGNSA.

V usage is TRBV7-9 and J usage is TRBJ1-2; D perhaps matches TRBD1 (6 bases). Per germline, CDR1 SEHNR and CDR2 FQNEAQ (reference sequence). The V gene lost 1 base and the J gene lost 0 bases, with 9 bases spanning the gap. This CDR3 contains 15 residues. The CDR3 sequence: CASSLGQEANYGYTF. The CDR3 nucleotides are TGTGCCAGCAGCTTAGGACAGGAAGCTAACTATGGCTACACCTTC.

The gene calls are TRBV14 and TRBJ2-3; 7 bases agree with TRBD1. The CDR3 is made up of 14 amino acids. V dropped 1 base and J dropped 6; count of bases not matched to a gene: 4. Germline V gene lookup returns CDR1 SGHDN and CDR2 FVKESK. CDR3: CASSQAQTGDTQYF. DNA for the CDR3: TGTGCCAGCAGCCAAGCCCAGACAGGGGATACGCAGTATTTT.

This clone is a singleton in its sample. J is TRBJ1-4 and V is TRBV28, with a weak D call TRBD1 (5 bases). The V and J ends lost 9 bases and 8 bases respectively, with 13 bases between them. CDR3 length: 12 residues. CDR1 MDHEN and CDR2 SYDVKM come from the germline V gene. CDR3 residues: CASTGLAEKLFF. The CDR3 DNA reads TGTGCCAGTACAGGCCTCGCCGAAAAACTGTTTTTT.

The gene calls are TRBV19 and TRBJ1-5, with D maybe TRBD1 (6 bases). Deletions cut 6 bases from V and 2 bases from J, with 14 bases between. In germline, CDR1 is LNHDA, CDR2 SQIVND (reference sequence). This CDR3 is built from 15 residues. CDR3 in amino acids: CASSEQGGGNQPQHF. The CDR3 DNA sequence: TGTGCCAGTAGCGAACAGGGAGGAGGCAATCAGCCCCAGCATTTT.

The gene calls are TRBV9 and TRBJ1-2; 9 nucleotides match TRBD1. CDR3 length: 16 amino acids. J was trimmed by 7 bases and V by 3 bases; bases with no gene match: 13. The germline CDR1 and CDR2 sequences are SGDLS and YYNGEE. In DNA, the CDR3 is TGTGCCAGCAGCGAAACCCGGGACAGGGTTTTTGGTGGCTACACCTTC. It translates to CASSETRDRVFGGYTF.

The CDR3 reads CASSEYETQYF. Written as DNA, the CDR3 is TGTGCCAGCAGTGAATACGAGACCCAGTACTTC. The rearrangement links TRBV25-1 to TRBJ2-5; D unresolved. This CDR3 has 11 amino acids. Germline V CDR1 and CDR2: MGHDK, SYGVNS. The V end lost 0 bases, the J end lost 5 bases, and 1 base lay between the germline ends.

The chain employs TRBV7-2 and TRBJ2-2; 8 nucleotides agree with TRBD1. Looked up from germline, CDR1 is SGHTA and CDR2 is FQGNSA. The CDR3 totals 14 residues. J lost 6 bases, V lost 5 bases, and 5 bases had no gene match. The CDR3 is CASSHLQGAGELFF. CDR3 coding DNA: TGTGCCAGCAGCCATTTACAGGGGGCCGGGGAGCTGTTTTTT.

The J gene is TRBJ1-1, the V gene TRBV19, with no clear D. This CDR3 contains 11 residues. CDR1 is LNHDA and CDR2 is SQIVND in the germline V gene (reference sequence). V was cut by 5 bases and J by 7 bases, with 8 bases left in between. The CDR3 nucleotides are TGTGCCAGTAGTCAGACAATTGAAGCTTTCTTT. Its protein is CASSQTIEAFF.

The rearrangement joins TRBV7-9 to TRBJ2-7; a possible D gene is TRBD1 (5 bases). The CDR3 runs to 15 residues. Germline V gene sequence: CDR1 SEHNR, CDR2 FQNEAQ (reference sequence). V lost 1 base, J lost 0 bases, and 10 bases lay in between. The CDR3: CASSLGQGPSYEQYF. CDR3 DNA: TGTGCCAGCAGCTTAGGGCAGGGCCCCTCCTACGAGCAGTACTTC. Looking up the rest from reference TRBV7-9 and TRBJ2-7 gives the full variable domain: DTGVSQNPRHKITKRGQNVTFRCDPISEHNRLYWYRQTLGQGPEFLTYFQNEAQLEKSRLLSDRFSAERPKGSFSTLEIQRTEQGDSAMYLCASSLGQGPSYEQYFGPGTRLTVT.